One sample yielded the 20 T cell receptor beta chains listed below, sequenced in a study of T cells after posttransplantation cyclophosphamide. Assay used: immunoSEQ multiplex PCR; TCRdb lists only in-frame clones, some missing. The profile covers tens of thousands of clones, with 86% appearing a single time and over 2.5% taken by the ten largest. Sequenced material: PBMCs. Receptors originate from a man aged 25 to 40 with a blood cancer, CMV-positive, and with a related stem cell donor.

The rearrangement links TRBV30 to TRBJ2-3, with D perhaps matching TRBD1 (5 bases). The CDR3 sequence is 13 residues long. Germline V gene lookup returns CDR1 GTSNPN and CDR2 SVGIG (reference sequence). V was shortened by 0 bases and J by 8 bases, with 12 bases between the two germline ends. DNA of the CDR3: TGTGCCTGGAGTGTTAAAGGGGCAGGTACGCAGTATTTT. As protein: CAWSVKGAGTQYF.

This chain joins TRBV6-6 and TRBJ2-1; D might be TRBD2 (6 bases). Per the germline V gene, CDR1 is MNHNY and CDR2 is SVGAGI (reference sequence). CDR3 length: 13 residues. V lost 6 bases to trimming and J lost 9 bases, with 15 bases between them. CDR3 in amino acids: CASSPLEGVEQFF. For the CDR3, the DNA is TGTGCCAGCAGCCCTTTGGAGGGAGTTGAGCAGTTCTTC.

The rearrangement links TRBV9 to TRBJ2-6; D not resolved. The CDR3 totals 17 residues. V shed 3 bases and J shed 0 bases, with 13 bases lying between them. CDR1 is SGDLS, CDR2 YYNGEE, per germline. The CDR3, as DNA: TGTGCCAGCAGCGCAGCGACGACCAGCTCTGGGGCCAACGTCCTGACTTTC. Its translation is CASSAATTSSGANVLTF.

V and J are TRBV30 and TRBJ2-2; weak D call: TRBD1 (7 bases). The CDR3 is 14 amino acids. The V end lost 8 bases, the J end lost 1 base, and 14 bases lay between the germline ends. Germline V CDR1 and CDR2: GTSNPN, SVGIG (reference sequence). Written as DNA, the CDR3 is TGTGCCGGAGGGGGGACAGTGAACACCGGGGAGCTGTTTTTT. It codes for CAGGGTVNTGELFF.

The chain couples TRBV6-5 to TRBJ1-1; the D gene is possibly TRBD1 (5 bases). Germline CDR1 reads MNHEY; CDR2 reads SVGAGI. Trimming pared 5 bases from V and 8 bases from J, leaving 9 bases between. The CDR3 is made up of 11 amino acids. This CDR3 reads CASSRKGEAFF. CDR3 in DNA: TGTGCCAGCAGTCGAAAGGGGGAAGCTTTCTTT.

The rearrangement joins TRBV7-2 to TRBJ1-5; 8 positions agree with TRBD1. V was clipped by 4 bases and J by 0 bases; unmatched bases: 11. Per the germline V gene, CDR1 is SGHTA and CDR2 is FQGNSA. This CDR3 contains 18 residues. This chain's CDR3 is CASSSPFLQGDSNQPQHF. The CDR3 DNA sequence: TGTGCCAGCAGCTCCCCATTCCTACAGGGGGATAGCAATCAGCCCCAGCATTTT.

V and J are TRBV27 and TRBJ2-7; 7 bases line up with TRBD2. The CDR3 totals 14 residues. Germline CDR1 MNHEY, CDR2 SMNVEV (reference sequence). V was clipped by 6 bases and J by 0 bases; unmatched bases: 5. The CDR3 DNA reads as TGTGCCAGCAGCGGGACTACCCCCTCCTACGAGCAGTACTTC. Translated, it gives CASSGTTPSYEQYF.

The chain employs TRBV7-8 and TRBJ2-1; 8 nucleotides line up with TRBD2. The germline V gene has CDR1 SGHVS and CDR2 FQNEAQ. Losses at the gene ends were 4 bases for V and 3 bases for J; bases not matched to a gene: 8. The CDR3 totals 16 residues. The CDR3 nucleotides are TGTGCCAGCAGCTACTTTAGCGGGATCTTCTACAATGAGCAGTTCTTC. This codes for CASSYFSGIFYNEQFF.

The CDR3 reads CASSTLQGRLSTDTQYF. The CDR3 nucleotides are TGTGCCAGCAGCACCTTACAGGGGCGACTTAGCACAGATACGCAGTATTTT. The J gene is TRBJ2-3, the V gene TRBV5-6; 7 bases align to TRBD1. The V gene's germline CDR1 is SGHDT and CDR2 YYEEEE. Trimming at V came to 4 bases and at J to 0 bases, leaving 11 bases not matched to a gene. The CDR3 totals 17 residues.

The chain carries TRBV11-1 and TRBJ1-5, with D maybe TRBD1 (5 bases). Germline V gene sequence: CDR1 SGHAT, CDR2 FQDESV (reference sequence). The CDR3 is made up of 16 amino acids. Trimming shortened V by 5 bases and J by 7 bases, and 21 bases separated the two germline ends. The DNA of the CDR3 is TGTGCCAGCAGCCATGGGGGAGGGGCTGAGGACCAGCCCCAGCATTTT. This codes for CASSHGGGAEDQPQHF. Looking up the rest from reference TRBV11-1 and TRBJ1-5 gives the full variable domain: EAEVAQSPRYKITEKSQAVAFWCDPISGHATLYWYRQILGQGPELLVQFQDESVVDDSQLPKDRFSAERLKGVDSTLKIQPAELGDSAMYLCASSHGGGAEDQPQHFGDGTRLSIL.

The gene calls are TRBV7-3 and TRBJ1-1; maybe TRBD1 (5 bases). The CDR3 runs 15 residues. Germline CDR1 is SGHTA and CDR2 is FQGTGA. Trimming shortened V by 1 base and J by 1 base, and 10 bases separated the two germline ends. The CDR3 DNA is TGTGCCAGCAGCTTAAGAGGTGGGGCGAACACTGAAGCTTTCTTT. It codes for CASSLRGGANTEAFF. Full variable domain (remainder filled in from reference TRBV7-3 and TRBJ1-1): GAGVSQTPSNKVTEKGKYVELRCDPISGHTALYWYRQSLGQGPEFLIYFQGTGAADDSGLPNDRFFAVRPEGSVSTLKIQRTERGDSAVYLCASSLRGGANTEAFFGQGTRLTVV.

The chain is built from TRBV21-1 and TRBJ1-5; the table gives TRBD1 as D, unverified against the DNA. TRBV21-1 is labeled a pseudogene. The CDR3 extends over 16 amino acids. CDR3 nucleotide sequence: TGTGCCAGCAGCAAAGGACCGGGACAGGGCCCGGGGCCCCAGCATTTT. Its translation: CASSKGPGQGPGPQHF.

The rearrangement joins TRBV27 to TRBJ1-2; tentatively, D is TRBD1 (5 bases). The CDR3 is 13 residues long. CDR1 is MNHEY, CDR2 SMNVEV, per germline (reference sequence). Trimming shortened V by 3 bases and J by 4 bases, and 9 bases separated the two germline ends. The CDR3 is CASSFAGGYGYTF. CDR3 bases: TGTGCCAGCAGTTTTGCGGGGGGCTATGGCTACACCTTC.

This rearrangement joins TRBV19 to TRBJ2-7; 7 bases agree with TRBD1. The V gene's germline CDR1 is LNHDA and CDR2 SQIVND (reference sequence). The CDR3 totals 14 residues. The V segment lost 9 bases and the J segment 5 bases; nucleotides outside the gene matches: 13. CDR3 region: CASTGTAIRDEQYF. Here the CDR3 DNA reads TGTGCCAGCACCGGGACAGCAATTCGGGACGAGCAGTACTTC. Based on the CDR3 plus reference TRBV19 and TRBJ2-7, the full variable domain is DGGITQSPKYLFRKEGQNVTLSCEQNLNHDAMYWYRQDPGQGLRLIYYSQIVNDFQKGDIAEGYSVSREKKESFPLTVTSAQKNPTAFYLCASTGTAIRDEQYFGPGTRLTVT.

This rearrangement joins TRBV25-1 to TRBJ2-7; no definite D call. The CDR3 runs to 14 residues. Trimming removed 1 base at V and 5 bases at J, with 12 bases between. Germline V CDR1 and CDR2: MGHDK, SYGVNS. The chain's CDR3 is CASSEWQMIDEQYF. The CDR3 region has the DNA TGTGCCAGCAGTGAATGGCAAATGATCGACGAGCAGTACTTC.

This clone is a singleton in its sample. This chain connects TRBV19 to TRBJ2-5; 12 nucleotides agree with TRBD1. The junction had 14 bases not matched to a gene; V was cut back by 4 bases and J by 11 bases. The CDR3 consists of 16 residues. From germline, CDR1 is LNHDA and CDR2 SQIVND (reference sequence). In DNA form, the CDR3 reads TGTGCCAGTAGTACACTTCCCGGGACAGGGGGCTCGTATCAGTACTTC. This sequence encodes CASSTLPGTGGSYQYF.

The chain joins TRBV15 to TRBJ2-5; D might be TRBD2 (5 bases). Germline loops: CDR1 LNHNV, CDR2 YYDKDF (reference sequence). V lost 0 bases, J lost 4 bases, and 6 bases lay in between. This CDR3 spans 13 amino acids. The CDR3 here is CATSREGRETQYF. CDR3 coding DNA: TGTGCCACCAGCAGAGAAGGGAGAGAGACCCAGTACTTC.

This clone was seen just once. This rearrangement joins TRBV27 to TRBJ1-1; D is perhaps TRBD1 (6 bases). V lost 3 bases and J lost 6, with 14 bases in between. The CDR3 totals 14 residues. Germline V CDR1 and CDR2: MNHEY, SMNVEV (reference sequence). The DNA of the CDR3 is TGTGCCAGCAGTTTTGGGGGGGCGGGAGCTGAAGCTTTCTTT. Encoded protein: CASSFGGAGAEAFF.

The chain combines TRBV28 with TRBJ2-7, with 7 bases fitting TRBD1. CDR3 length: 18 amino acids. With 7 bases clipped from V and 4 bases from J, the junction kept 22 bases outside the gene matches. Germline CDR1 MDHEN, CDR2 SYDVKM. The CDR3 protein is CASKGALFGGDGIYEQYF. The CDR3, as DNA: TGTGCCAGCAAGGGGGCGTTATTTGGGGGCGATGGGATATACGAGCAGTACTTC.

The chain combines TRBV29-1 with TRBJ1-5; D might be TRBD1 (5 bases). V was pared by 2 bases and J by 6 bases, with 11 bases between. The germline V gene encodes CDR1 SQVTM and CDR2 ANQGSEA. CDR3 size: 13 residues. DNA of the CDR3: TGCAGCGTTGAAAGGGGTTTTGGTCAGCCCCAGCATTTT. Protein product: CSVERGFGQPQHF.